These T cell receptor beta chains were read from a single sample in a study of identical twins. A single record per CDR3 protein comes from TCRdb applying MiXCR to the 5' RACE reads. The sample holds a few hundred thousand distinct CDR3 sequences, over 9.5% seen once. A further study also used this sample, focusing on yellow fever vaccine responses in identical twins.

The sample was memory (CD45RO+) T cells sorted from blood. The receptors were gathered from a woman aged 18-29 years in good health. The CDR3 runs from the conserved cysteine through the conserved F or W. Fields, in order: V gene, J gene, clone size, D gene, CDR3 DNA, CDR3 protein. D genes are given only for firm matches. Only some rows state a clone size, as once, few, many or a class for expanded clones.

v_call: TRBV7-9
j_call: TRBJ2-5
clone_size: few
d_call: NA
cdr3_nt: TGTGCCAGCAGCTCTAAGAGAACTTCCCAAGAGACCCAGTACTTC
cdr3_aa: CASSSKRTSQETQYF

v_call: TRBV20-1
j_call: TRBJ2-3
clone_size: few
d_call: TRBD2
cdr3_nt: TGCAGTGCCCGGACTAGCATCACAGATACGCAGTATTTT
cdr3_aa: CSARTSITDTQYF

v_call: TRBV5-5
j_call: TRBJ2-5
clone_size: few
d_call: TRBD1
cdr3_nt: TGTGCCAGCAGCTCCGCTCTGACAGGGGGGGTGGAGACCCAGTACTTC
cdr3_aa: CASSSALTGGVETQYF

v_call: TRBV4-3
j_call: TRBJ2-1
clone_size: NA
d_call: TRBD2
cdr3_nt: TGCGCCAGCAGCCCGGCGGGACTAGCGAAGAATGAGCAGTTCTTC
cdr3_aa: CASSPAGLAKNEQFF

v_call: TRBV20-1
j_call: TRBJ2-5
clone_size: NA
d_call: TRBD1
cdr3_nt: TGCAGTGCTAGAGATAGGTCGCAGGGGGCGCGGGAGACCCAGTACTTC
cdr3_aa: CSARDRSQGARETQYF

v_call: TRBV27
j_call: TRBJ2-5
clone_size: few
d_call: NA
cdr3_nt: TGTGCCAGCACCCTCCGGGAGACCCAGTACTTC
cdr3_aa: CASTLRETQYF

v_call: TRBV29-1
j_call: TRBJ2-6
clone_size: NA
d_call: TRBD1
cdr3_nt: TGCAGCGTAGCCGGGACAGGGGTTTTTGGGGCCAACGTCCTGACTTTC
cdr3_aa: CSVAGTGVFGANVLTF

v_call: TRBV6-1
j_call: TRBJ1-1
clone_size: few
d_call: TRBD1
cdr3_nt: TGTGCCAGCAGTGGTCCTCCCGGGACAGCGGGCGCTGAAGCTTTCTTT
cdr3_aa: CASSGPPGTAGAEAFF

v_call: TRBV7-9
j_call: TRBJ1-2
clone_size: NA
d_call: NA
cdr3_nt: TGTGCCAGCGCCGGAGTGGTGGGCGATGGCTACACCTTC
cdr3_aa: CASAGVVGDGYTF

v_call: TRBV20-1
j_call: TRBJ2-5
clone_size: once
d_call: TRBD2
cdr3_nt: TGCAGTGCTAGAGATTTTGGACTAGCGAAAGAGACCCAGTACTTC
cdr3_aa: CSARDFGLAKETQYF

v_call: TRBV12-3/TRBV12-4
j_call: TRBJ2-1
clone_size: many
d_call: TRBD1
cdr3_nt: TGTGCCAGCAGGACGGGACAGTACAATGAGCAGTTCTTC
cdr3_aa: CASRTGQYNEQFF